This TCR beta chain is drawn from a study of blood T cell repertoires in COVID-19. Profiling relied on immunoSEQ multiplex PCR, and the TCRdb table lists in-frame clones only, not all of them. The table includes approximately 77,000 clones, roughly 80% detected once. The V gene lost 7 bases and the J gene lost 4 bases, with 16 bases spanning the gap. CDR3 length: 14 residues. CDR1 MNHNY and CDR2 SVGAGI come from the germline V gene (reference sequence). The TCR was taken from a woman aged 70-85 years with acute or convalescent COVID-19. The chain recombines TRBV6-6 with TRBJ2-5, with a possible D match to TRBD1 (6 bases). The sample was peripheral blood. CDR3 coding DNA: TGTGCCAGCACTCAGGGGTTTGTAGGAGAGACCCAGTACTTC. This sequence encodes CASTQGFVGETQYF.